These 18 T cell receptor beta chains share one sample of origin, sequenced in a study of OX40 agonist ivuxolimab in advanced cancers. Clones were sequenced by immunoSEQ multiplex PCR, and TCRdb holds only the in-frame ones, with some missing. The sample gives about 47,000 clones, 70% to 90% of which show up once; 11% to 15% is in the top ten. Source: CD4+ or CD8+ T cells sorted from blood, taken in a trial of the OX40 agonist ivuxolimab. Receptors originate from an adult with an advanced solid tumor such as melanoma, head and neck, liver or kidney cancer.

This rearrangement joins TRBV6-6 to TRBJ1-4, with 8 positions matching TRBD1. Germline V CDR1 and CDR2: MNHNY, SVGAGI (reference sequence). Germline trimming cut 6 bases from V and 5 bases from J; bases unmatched to any gene: 8. This CDR3 is 15 amino acids long. CDR3 DNA sequence: TGTGCCAGCAGCACCCCACAGGGGGAGAATGAAAAACTGTTTTTT. It encodes CASSTPQGENEKLFF.

The gene calls are TRBV29-1 and TRBJ2-7; D unresolved. The CDR3 runs to 13 residues. Between the trimmed V and J ends, which lost 2 bases and 3 bases, there was a span of 11 bases. Germline CDR1 SQVTM, CDR2 ANQGSEA. CDR3 amino acids: CSVESPASYEQYF. In nucleotides, the CDR3 is TGCAGCGTTGAATCCCCAGCAAGCTACGAGCAGTACTTC.

The chain recombines TRBV25-1 with TRBJ2-7, with TRBD2 matching over 8 bases. The CDR3 consists of 15 residues. With V trimmed by 11 bases and J by 2 bases, 14 bases remained unmatched. Per germline, CDR1 MGHDK and CDR2 SYGVNS. Here the CDR3 reads CALPPSGRAPYEQYF. The DNA of the CDR3 is TGTGCCCTCCCCCCTAGCGGGCGCGCCCCCTACGAGCAGTACTTC.

The rearrangement joins TRBV5-6 to TRBJ1-4; D is unresolved. CDR3 size: 16 residues. Trimming left V 3 bases short and J 0 bases short, with 12 bases between. The germline CDR1 and CDR2 sequences are SGHDT and YYEEEE. Here the CDR3 DNA reads TGTGCCAGCAGCTCAGGTCGGTGGACAACTAATGAAAAACTGTTTTTT. Protein sequence: CASSSGRWTTNEKLFF.

This clone appeared a single time. V is TRBV19 and J is TRBJ1-5, with TRBD1 matching 7 bases. CDR3 length: 15 residues. V gave up 7 bases and J gave up 4 bases; unmatched junction bases: 10. Germline-derived CDR1 and CDR2 are LNHDA and SQIVND (reference sequence). CDR3 sequence (DNA): TGTGCCAGTACCGAAAACAGGGGAGGGAATCAGCCCCAGCATTTT. This encodes CASTENRGGNQPQHF.

This chain links TRBV6-1 with TRBJ2-2; no firm D call. Germline lookup yields CDR1 MNHNS and CDR2 SASEGT. Trimming removed 7 bases at V and 0 bases at J, with 9 bases between. The CDR3 extends over 14 amino acids. CDR3 region: CASTLNANTGELFF. CDR3 coding DNA: TGTGCCAGCACCCTCAATGCGAACACCGGGGAGCTGTTTTTT.

The chain employs TRBV4-1 and TRBJ2-6; the D is unclear. This CDR3 comprises 12 residues. The V and J ends lost 10 bases and 4 bases respectively, with 8 bases between them. Germline V gives CDR1 MGHRA, CDR2 YSYEKL. The CDR3 loop reads CATSGGANVLTF. The CDR3 nucleotides read TGCGCCACCTCCGGGGGGGCCAACGTCCTGACTTTC.

The chain links TRBV4-1 to TRBJ1-5; 7 nucleotides align to TRBD1. The CDR3 totals 15 residues. Germline V gene data show CDR1 as MGHRA and CDR2 as YSYEKL. V trimming: 2 bases; J trimming: 4 bases; junction bases outside the gene matches: 5. In nucleotides, the CDR3 is TGCGCCAGCAGCCAAACTACAGGGGAGAATCAGCCCCAGCATTTT. It yields the protein CASSQTTGENQPQHF.

The chain joins TRBV6-5 to TRBJ2-1; D is ambiguous. With 5 bases removed from V and 4 bases from J, the gap between germline ends came to 15 bases. The CDR3 length is 15 residues. Looked up from germline, CDR1 is MNHEY and CDR2 is SVGAGI. The CDR3 coding sequence is TGTGCCAGCAGTAGAGCAGGACCAGAGTACAATGAGCAGTTCTTC. It codes for CASSRAGPEYNEQFF.

V usage is TRBV2 and J usage is TRBJ1-1, with D unresolved. CDR1 is SNHLY and CDR2 is FYNNEI in the germline V gene. The length of the CDR3 is 15 residues. The V and J ends lost 0 bases and 2 bases respectively, with 10 bases between them. CDR3: CASSEASCTNTEAFF. The CDR3 DNA follows: TGTGCCAGCAGTGAAGCGTCATGCACCAACACTGAAGCTTTCTTT.

The V call is TRBV2, the J call TRBJ2-7; perhaps D is TRBD1 or TRBD2 (7 bases each). The germline V gene has CDR1 SNHLY and CDR2 FYNNEI. The CDR3 runs to 16 residues. The germline V and J ends were trimmed by 2 bases and 4 bases, with 18 bases remaining between them. CDR3 residues: CASSESDGRGGYEQYF. CDR3 bases: TGTGCCAGCAGTGAATCTGATGGCAGGGGGGGATACGAGCAGTACTTC.

The chain combines TRBV19 with TRBJ1-1; D not resolved. The V and J ends lost 1 base and 1 base respectively, with 7 bases between them. CDR1 is LNHDA and CDR2 is SQIVND in the germline V gene (reference sequence). This CDR3 is 14 amino acids long. The CDR3 nucleotides read TGTGCCAGTAGTATAGTCGTGTGGAACACTGAAGCTTTCTTT. Encoded protein: CASSIVVWNTEAFF.

This sequence joins TRBV5-6 and TRBJ2-1; the match to TRBD2 covers 12 bases. Germline V lookup: CDR1 SGHDT, CDR2 YYEEEE. This CDR3 is built from 18 residues. Trimming cost V 1 base and J 3 bases; bases outside gene matches: 8. CDR3 sequence: CASSLLAGGQNRYNEQFF. CDR3 coding DNA: TGTGCCAGCAGCTTGCTAGCGGGGGGGCAAAACCGCTACAATGAGCAGTTCTTC.

V and J are TRBV5-1 and TRBJ2-1, with D unclear. The CDR3 consists of 17 residues. V was clipped by 4 bases and J by 3 bases, with 20 bases between them. CDR1 is SGHRS and CDR2 is YFSETQ in the germline V gene. The CDR3 DNA is TGCGCCAGCAGCCATACACGCCAGGTCTTCCACTACAATGAGCAGTTCTTC. Residues: CASSHTRQVFHYNEQFF.

V and J are TRBV25-1 and TRBJ2-7; perhaps TRBD1 as D (6 bases). CDR3 length equals 14 residues. The germline V gene has CDR1 MGHDK and CDR2 SYGVNS. V lost 5 bases to trimming and J lost 5 bases, with 16 bases between them. The CDR3 DNA is TGTGCCAGCAGTAACCTGACAGGTGGCCACGAGCAGTACTTC. This codes for CASSNLTGGHEQYF.

The rearrangement uses TRBV5-6 and TRBJ1-2, with 12 bases aligning to TRBD1. Germline V gene lookup returns CDR1 SGHDT and CDR2 YYEEEE. The CDR3 sequence is 16 residues long. Trimming at V came to 2 bases and at J to 4 bases, leaving 6 bases not matched to a gene. The CDR3 loop is CASSFGDRGHVYGYTF. CDR3 bases: TGTGCCAGCAGCTTTGGGGACAGGGGGCATGTCTATGGCTACACCTTC.

This rearrangement joins TRBV4-1 to TRBJ2-3, with D perhaps matching TRBD2 (5 bases). The V end lost 1 base, the J end lost 5 bases, and 13 bases lay between the germline ends. Germline lookup yields CDR1 MGHRA and CDR2 YSYEKL. This CDR3 region has 15 residues. CDR3 residues: CASSQGRLKRDTQYF. The CDR3 nucleotides are TGCGCCAGCAGCCAAGGGAGGTTGAAAAGAGATACGCAGTATTTT.

This clone was detected only once. The V call is TRBV5-8, the J call TRBJ1-2, with no clear D. CDR1 and CDR2 from the germline V gene are SGHTS and YDEGEE. The V end lost 0 bases, the J end lost 6 bases, and 15 bases lay between the germline ends. The CDR3 is 15 residues long. The CDR3: CASSLVDQPADGYTF. CDR3 DNA: TGTGCCAGCAGCTTGGTTGACCAACCGGCGGATGGCTACACCTTC.